This entry describes one TCR beta chain. Its antigen is currently unknown. This sample was taken from a study of vaccination and CD4 T cells after COVID-19. The Oncomine TCR Beta short-read assay sequenced DNA from cultured CD4+ T cells. TCRdb reanalysed the PCR reads using MiXCR and keeps one entry per CDR3 protein. The sample records fewer than 9,000 distinct CDR3 sequences, just under 40% being singletons. As for treatment: approximately 9-day PBMC culture with coronavirus spike peptide pools or control peptides (ViraFEST assay). Pre-COVID-19 pandemic sampling (2011-2018) yielded the unexposed donor's CD4+ T cells. Peptide pools at approximately 11 ug/ml stimulated under 2.5 million PBMCs per well with about 9.5 IU/ml IL-2. The source is a human donor in good health. Input material: CD4+ T cells from blood, cultured in vitro.

CDR3 sequence reads: CASSIAAGSSTDTQYF. CDR3 coding DNA: TGTGCCAGTAGTATAGCGGCGGGGTCCAGCACAGATACGCAGTATTTT. The chain links TRBV19 to TRBJ2-3, with D possibly TRBD2 on 6 matching bases. The CDR3 extends over 16 amino acids. Trimming took 1 base from V and 0 from J, leaving 11 bases between them. Germline-derived CDR1 and CDR2 are LNHDA and SQIVND (reference sequence).